What follows are 8 T cell receptor beta chains derived from one specimen sequenced in a study of early T cells in non-severe SARS-CoV-2 infection. Via MiXCR, TCRdb re-called the 5' RACE reads, giving one row per CDR3 protein. The profile shows approximately 38,000 distinct CDR3 sequences, 3.5% to 5% of them singletons. Specimen: whole blood. The receptors were gathered from an adult who was a healthcare worker with PCR-confirmed SARS-CoV-2 infection or an uninfected control (not recorded which).

In this sample, this clonotype turned up once. A much larger clone is a single base away; this may be a read error. The genes are TRBV7-9 and TRBJ2-5; TRBD1 agrees at 8 bases. The CDR3 consists of 13 residues. CDR1 is SEHNR, CDR2 FQNEAQ, per germline (reference sequence). Trimming cost V 8 bases and J 5 bases; bases outside gene matches: 7. The CDR3, as DNA: TGTGCCAGCTGGGGACAGGCCCAGGAGACCCAGTACTTC. Translated, it gives CASWGQAQETQYF.

This clonotype was seen at least ten times. The CDR3 spells CASSLERGNTQYF. CDR3 nucleotide sequence: TGTGCCAGCAGCTTAGAGCGTGGAAATACGCAGTATTTT. The chain combines TRBV7-8 with TRBJ2-3; no firm D call. The CDR3 runs to 13 residues. With 1 base removed from V and 7 bases from J, the gap between germline ends came to 9 bases. Germline assignment: CDR1 SGHVS and CDR2 FQNEAQ.

This clonotype was counted ten times or more. The chain is built from TRBV18 and TRBJ2-1; 7 nucleotides agree with TRBD1. This CDR3 comprises 13 residues. V lost 3 bases and J lost 6; bases outside the gene matches: 2. Per the germline V gene, CDR1 is KGHSH and CDR2 is LQKENI. The CDR3 DNA is TGTGCCAGCTCACCGGGACAGAGCAATGAGCAGTTCTTC. This translates into CASSPGQSNEQFF.

The table lists this clonotype with many counts. The rearrangement joins TRBV5-1 to TRBJ1-2; D call uncertain. This CDR3 has 12 amino acids. The V gene's germline CDR1 is SGHRS and CDR2 YFSETQ. V lost 4 bases and J 1 base, leaving 5 bases between the germline ends. For the CDR3, the DNA is TGCGCCAGCAGCGCCCTTAACTATGGCTACACCTTC. Protein product: CASSALNYGYTF.

This clonotype was picked up many times. V is TRBV7-8 and J is TRBJ1-1; the match to TRBD1 covers 10 bases. The CDR3 runs to 13 residues. Germline V lookup: CDR1 SGHVS, CDR2 FQNEAQ. The J segment lost 10 bases and the V segment lost 6 bases, leaving 8 bases of the junction unmatched. The CDR3 protein is CASSQRQGALAFF. CDR3 sequence (DNA): TGTGCCAGCAGTCAGCGACAGGGGGCCTTAGCTTTCTTT.

In its sample, this clonotype was seen many times. V usage is TRBV4-3 and J usage is TRBJ2-2; D unclear. CDR3 length: 17 residues. V was pared by 1 base and J by 5 bases, with 17 bases between. Germline loops: CDR1 LGHNA, CDR2 YSLEER. In DNA, the CDR3 is TGCGCCAGCAGCCAAGCCCCACCCCCCCGTGGGACCGGGGAGCTGTTTTTT. Translation gives CASSQAPPPRGTGELFF.

The sample holds many counts of this clonotype. V and J are TRBV24-1 and TRBJ2-5; D might be TRBD1 (6 bases). V gave up 6 bases and J gave up 7 bases, with 17 bases separating them. This CDR3 has 14 residues. Germline-derived CDR1 and CDR2 are KGHDR and SFDVKD. The CDR3 DNA is TGTGCCACCAGTAGGACAGCCACCGATGGGACCCAGTACTTC. It encodes CATSRTATDGTQYF.

This clonotype was seen many times. This chain connects TRBV7-2 to TRBJ1-5; D uncertain. V was trimmed by 5 bases and J by 5 bases, leaving 7 bases between them. The CDR3 extends over 12 amino acids. CDR1 is SGHTA and CDR2 is FQGNSA in the germline V gene. CDR3 amino acids: CASSPGDQPQHF. CDR3 in DNA: TGTGCCAGCAGCCCAGGCGATCAGCCCCAGCATTTT.